Below, 3 T cell receptor beta chains from the same sample are listed, as sequenced in a study of T cell repertoires in cytomegalovirus infection. One entry per CDR3 protein results from TCRdb running MiXCR on the reads. The data show around 570,000 distinct CDR3 sequences, almost 40% seen once. No antigens are known for them. The source was cultured PBMCs, collected from culture after CMV antigen stimulation. The receptors were sampled from a human donor in good health (CMV status not recorded). Some clones in this sample may be carry-over from other donors' samples.

The rearrangement links TRBV29-1 to TRBJ1-1; unclear D gene. Germline CDR1 is SQVTM and CDR2 is ANQGSEA. V was pared by 5 bases and J by 4 bases, with 11 bases between. The CDR3 sequence is 12 residues long. The CDR3 reads CSVHGVSTEAFF. CDR3 coding DNA: TGCAGCGTTCACGGGGTGAGCACTGAAGCTTTCTTT.

This rearrangement joins TRBV19 to TRBJ2-3, with 8 bases aligning to TRBD2. The CDR3 has 19 amino acids. Per germline, CDR1 LNHDA and CDR2 SQIVND (reference sequence). The J segment lost 2 bases and the V segment lost 3 bases, leaving 16 bases of the junction unmatched. This chain's CDR3 is CASSMAAAGVTRLTDTQYF. The DNA of the CDR3 is TGTGCCAGTAGTATGGCCGCAGCGGGAGTGACCCGCCTCACAGATACGCAGTATTTT.

This sequence joins TRBV7-6 and TRBJ2-1; D is ambiguous. CDR1 and CDR2 (germline): SGHVS, FNYEAQ. The V end lost 1 base, the J end lost 13 bases, and 11 bases lay between the germline ends. The CDR3 runs 12 residues. The CDR3 nucleotides are TGTGCCAGCAGCTTAGTTGCGGCCTATCAGTTCTTC. Translating it yields CASSLVAAYQFF.